This is a list of T cell receptor beta chains from one sample in a study of response to subunit inactivated influenza vaccine. TCRdb fed the RT-PCR reads into MiXCR, producing one record per CDR3 protein. The table records about 520,000 distinct CDR3 sequences, 6.5% to 8% of them present only once. Specimen: PBMCs from blood, collected less than 25 months after vaccination. All receptors come from a man aged 45 to 70 who received an inactivated influenza vaccine. CDR3s include the opening cysteine and the closing phenylalanine or tryptophan. The order of the fields is D gene, J gene, clone size, CDR3 length, V gene, CDR3 protein, CDR3 DNA. D genes are given only for firm matches. Clone size appears in some rows only: once, few, many, or a class for an expanded clone.

TRBD1,TRBJ1-6,many,15,TRBV7-2,CASSQRQGDNSPLHF,TGTGCCAGCAGCCAAAGACAGGGTGATAATTCACCCCTCCACTTT
-,TRBJ1-3,few,14,TRBV12-3/TRBV12-4,CASSPRTERNTIYF,TGTGCCAGCAGTCCCCGGACGGAGAGAAACACCATATATTTT
-,TRBJ2-5,-,13,TRBV20-1,CSARVKTQETQYF,TGCAGTGCTAGAGTCAAGACACAAGAGACCCAGTACTTC
-,TRBJ1-1,-,14,TRBV6-1,CASRAGILNTEAFF,TGTGCCAGCAGAGCAGGGATTTTGAACACTGAAGCTTTCTTT
TRBD1,TRBJ2-1,many,17,TRBV20-1,CSARYLGQGGSYNEQFF,TGCAGTGCTAGATACCTGGGACAGGGAGGGAGCTACAATGAGCAGTTCTTC
TRBD2,TRBJ2-7,-,16,TRBV7-2,CASSLGTSGRFGEQYF,TGTGCCAGCAGCTTAGGGACTAGCGGGAGATTTGGCGAGCAGTACTTC
TRBD2,TRBJ2-1,many,15,TRBV2,CASSPSGFAIHEQFF,TGTGCCAGCTCTCCTAGCGGGTTCGCTATCCATGAGCAGTTCTTC
TRBD2,TRBJ2-2,-,14,TRBV20-1,CSAIAGGGTGELFF,TGCAGTGCTATAGCGGGAGGGGGCACCGGGGAGCTGTTTTTT
TRBD2,TRBJ2-3,many,16,TRBV7-2,CASSLRLAGGTDTQYF,TGTGCCAGCAGCTTAAGACTAGCGGGAGGCACAGATACGCAGTATTTT
-,TRBJ2-3,few,12,TRBV2,CASMYSSYTQYF,TGTGCCAGCATGTACTCCTCATATACGCAGTATTTT
TRBD1,TRBJ2-2,-,15,TRBV11-1,CASSPRGFGTGELFF,TGTGCCAGCAGCCCCAGGGGGTTCGGCACCGGGGAGCTGTTTTTT
TRBD1,TRBJ2-5,many,13,TRBV5-1,CASSLGTGETQYF,TGTGCCAGCTCCCTAGGGACAGGGGAGACCCAGTACTTC
-,TRBJ1-2,-,15,TRBV7-8,CASSLGGRESFGYTF,TGTGCCAGCAGCTTAGGAGGGAGGGAATCCTTTGGCTACACCTTC
-,TRBJ1-5,-,18,TRBV19,CASSIDGTGSDSNQPQHF,TGTGCCAGTAGTATAGATGGAACAGGTAGTGACAGCAATCAGCCCCAGCATTTT
-,TRBJ2-1,many,15,TRBV11-3,CASSPAGGNWNEQFF,TGTGCCAGCAGCCCGGCGGGCGGGAATTGGAATGAGCAGTTCTTC
-,TRBJ2-2,-,14,TRBV11-1,CASSLLMNTGELFF,TGTGCCAGCAGCTTATTGATGAACACCGGGGAGCTGTTTTTT
TRBD1,TRBJ2-7,-,14,TRBV20-1,CSARDRGMSYEQYF,TGCAGTGCTAGGGACAGGGGAATGTCCTACGAGCAGTACTTC
-,TRBJ2-6,-,18,TRBV7-6,CASSLLTPKISGANVLTF,TGTGCCAGCAGCTTACTGACCCCAAAGATCTCTGGGGCCAACGTCCTGACTTTC
TRBD1,TRBJ1-6,-,15,TRBV7-2,CASSPSGTVNSPLHF,TGTGCCAGCAGCCCCTCCGGGACAGTTAATTCACCCCTCCACTTT
-,TRBJ2-7,many,14,TRBV20-1,CSASPALGADEQYF,TGCAGTGCTAGCCCAGCATTAGGTGCAGACGAGCAGTACTTC
-,TRBJ2-7,many,14,TRBV14,CASSQDLEGNEQYF,TGTGCCAGCAGCCAAGATCTGGAGGGCAACGAGCAGTACTTC
-,TRBJ2-3,many,17,TRBV5-1,CASSLSPGGTSTDTQYF,TGCGCCAGCAGCTTGAGTCCCGGGGGTACTAGCACAGATACGCAGTATTTT